The source of this TCR beta chain is a study of T cells expressing NK-cell markers. TCRdb reprocessed the 5' RACE reads and reports one entry per CDR3 protein, with no DNA. This repertoire comprises roughly 120,000 distinct CDR3 sequences; its ten largest clones make up approximately 17%. The CDR3 totals 18 residues. Looked up from germline, CDR1 is SGHAT and CDR2 is FQNNGV. Sequencing input: blood T cells: a sorted CD56 or NKG2C T cell subset, CD4+ or CD8+ T cells, or bulk PBMC T cells (not recorded which). The source of this sequence is a woman between 18 and 69 years old in good health. This chain joins TRBV11-2 and TRBJ2-3; with no DNA, the TCRdb D assignment of TRBD2 cannot be verified. CDR3 protein: CASSFSRGLAGAADTQYF.